This T cell receptor (beta chain) was captured by sequencing in a study of response to subunit inactivated influenza vaccine. Study findings and constraints: Authors suggested each seasonal influenza vaccination recruits few new T cells.

This clonotype occurred a few times. As yet, its antigen is unknown. TCRdb reprocessed the RT-PCR reads with MiXCR, giving one entry per CDR3 protein. The table records over 750,000 distinct CDR3 sequences, over 20% of them present only once. Sequences were derived from PBMCs from blood, sampled less than 6 days after vaccination. The receptor was isolated from a man aged 50 to 60 who received an inactivated influenza vaccine.

CDR3 region: CASSKGIPCQTQYF. CDR3 DNA: TGTGCCAGCAGCAAAGGGATTCCGTGCCAGACCCAGTACTTC. The chain is built from TRBV21-1 and TRBJ2-5. TRBV21-1 is recorded as a pseudogene. This CDR3 comprises 14 residues.